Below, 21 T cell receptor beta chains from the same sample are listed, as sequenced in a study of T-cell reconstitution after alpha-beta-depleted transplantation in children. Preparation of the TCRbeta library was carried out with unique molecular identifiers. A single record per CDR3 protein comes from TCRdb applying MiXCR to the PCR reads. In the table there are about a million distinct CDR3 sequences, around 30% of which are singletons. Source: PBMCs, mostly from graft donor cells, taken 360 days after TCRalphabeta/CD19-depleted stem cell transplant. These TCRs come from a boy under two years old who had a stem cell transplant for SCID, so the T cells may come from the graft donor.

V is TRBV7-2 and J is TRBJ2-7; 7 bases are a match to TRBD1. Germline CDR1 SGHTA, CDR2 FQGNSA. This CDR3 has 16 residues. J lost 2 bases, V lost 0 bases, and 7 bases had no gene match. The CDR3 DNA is TGTGCCAGCAGCTTAGCAGGGGGCCTAACCCCCTACGAGCAGTACTTC. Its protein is CASSLAGGLTPYEQYF.

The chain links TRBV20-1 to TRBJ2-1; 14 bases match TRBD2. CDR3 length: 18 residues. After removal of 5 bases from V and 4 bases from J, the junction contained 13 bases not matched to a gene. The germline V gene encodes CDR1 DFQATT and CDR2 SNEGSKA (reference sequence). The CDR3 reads CSAAKGLAGDKSYNEQFF. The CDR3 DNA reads TGCAGTGCTGCCAAGGGACTAGCGGGGGACAAGTCGTACAATGAGCAGTTCTTC.

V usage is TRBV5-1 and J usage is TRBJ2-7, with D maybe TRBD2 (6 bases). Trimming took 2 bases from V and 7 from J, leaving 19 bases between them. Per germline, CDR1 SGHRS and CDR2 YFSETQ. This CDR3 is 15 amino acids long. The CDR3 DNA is TGCGCCAGCAGCTTTTGTCGCCGGGGGTCTTCGGAGCAGTACTTC. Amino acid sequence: CASSFCRRGSSEQYF.

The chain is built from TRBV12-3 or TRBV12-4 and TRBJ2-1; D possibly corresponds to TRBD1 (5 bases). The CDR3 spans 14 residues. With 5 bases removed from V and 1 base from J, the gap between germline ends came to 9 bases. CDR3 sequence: CASSRRVSYNEQFF. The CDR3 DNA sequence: TGTGCCAGCAGTCGCAGGGTTTCCTACAATGAGCAGTTCTTC.

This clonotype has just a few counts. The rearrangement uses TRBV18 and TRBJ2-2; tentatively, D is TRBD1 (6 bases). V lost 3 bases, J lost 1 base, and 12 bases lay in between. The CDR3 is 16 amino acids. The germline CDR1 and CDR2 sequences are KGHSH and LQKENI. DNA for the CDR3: TGTGCCAGCTCACCGGGGACATCGATGAACACCGGGGAGCTGTTTTTT. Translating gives CASSPGTSMNTGELFF.

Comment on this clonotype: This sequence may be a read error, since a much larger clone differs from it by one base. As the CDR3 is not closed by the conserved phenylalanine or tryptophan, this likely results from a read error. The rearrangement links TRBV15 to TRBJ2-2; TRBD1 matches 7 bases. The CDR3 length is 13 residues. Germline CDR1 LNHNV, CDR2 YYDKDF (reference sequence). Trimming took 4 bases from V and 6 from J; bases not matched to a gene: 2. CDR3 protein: CATSTQGAGELFS. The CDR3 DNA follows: TGTGCCACCAGCACTCAGGGGGCCGGGGAGCTGTTTTCT.

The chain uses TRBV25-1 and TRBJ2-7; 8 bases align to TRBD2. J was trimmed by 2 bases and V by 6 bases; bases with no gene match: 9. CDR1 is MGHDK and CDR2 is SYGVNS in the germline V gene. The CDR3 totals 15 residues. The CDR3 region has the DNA TGTGCCAGCAGGGGTAGCGGGACATTGCCCTACGAGCAGTACTTC. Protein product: CASRGSGTLPYEQYF.

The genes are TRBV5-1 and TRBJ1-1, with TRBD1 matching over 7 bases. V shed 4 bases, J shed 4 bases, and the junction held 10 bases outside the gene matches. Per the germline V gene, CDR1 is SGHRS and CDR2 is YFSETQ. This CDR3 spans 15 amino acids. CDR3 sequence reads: CASSITTGASTEAFF. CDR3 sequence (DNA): TGCGCCAGCAGCATAACCACAGGGGCATCCACTGAAGCTTTCTTT.

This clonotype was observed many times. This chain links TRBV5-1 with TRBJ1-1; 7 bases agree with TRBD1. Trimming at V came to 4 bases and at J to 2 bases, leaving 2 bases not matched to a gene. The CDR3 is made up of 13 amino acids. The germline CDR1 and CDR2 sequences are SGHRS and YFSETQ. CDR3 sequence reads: CASSGTANTEAFF. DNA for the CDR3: TGCGCCAGCAGCGGGACAGCTAACACTGAAGCTTTCTTT.

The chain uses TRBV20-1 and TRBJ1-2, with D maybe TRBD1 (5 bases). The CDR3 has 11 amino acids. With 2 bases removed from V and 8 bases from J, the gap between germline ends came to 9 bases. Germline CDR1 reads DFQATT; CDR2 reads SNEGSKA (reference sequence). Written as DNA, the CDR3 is TGCAGTGCTAGACCCAGGGTCGGCTACACCTTC. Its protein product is CSARPRVGYTF.

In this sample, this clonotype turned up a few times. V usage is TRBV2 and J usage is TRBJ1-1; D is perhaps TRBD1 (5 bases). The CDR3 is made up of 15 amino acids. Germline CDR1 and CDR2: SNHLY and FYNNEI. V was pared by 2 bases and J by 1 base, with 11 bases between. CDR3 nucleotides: TGTGCCAGCAGTGAAAAAGCGGGGCCGAACACTGAAGCTTTCTTT. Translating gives CASSEKAGPNTEAFF.

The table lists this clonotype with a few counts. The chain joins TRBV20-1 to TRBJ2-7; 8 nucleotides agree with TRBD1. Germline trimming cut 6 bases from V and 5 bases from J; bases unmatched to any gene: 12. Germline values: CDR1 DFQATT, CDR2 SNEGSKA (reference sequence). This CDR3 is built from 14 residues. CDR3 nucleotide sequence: TGCAGTGCCCTCCGGACAGGGAGCCCCCACGAGCAGTACTTC. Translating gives CSALRTGSPHEQYF.

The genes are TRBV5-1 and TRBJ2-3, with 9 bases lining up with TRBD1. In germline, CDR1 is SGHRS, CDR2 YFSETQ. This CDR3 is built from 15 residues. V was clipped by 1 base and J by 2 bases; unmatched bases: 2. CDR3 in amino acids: CASSLWTGATDTQYF. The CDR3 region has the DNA TGCGCCAGCAGCTTGTGGACAGGGGCCACAGATACGCAGTATTTT.

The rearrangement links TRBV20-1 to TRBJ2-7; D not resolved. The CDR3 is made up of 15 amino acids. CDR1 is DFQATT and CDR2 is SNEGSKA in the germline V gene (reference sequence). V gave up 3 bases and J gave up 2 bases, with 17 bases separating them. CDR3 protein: CSASSEILNAYEQYF. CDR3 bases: TGCAGTGCTAGTTCTGAGATCCTGAATGCCTACGAGCAGTACTTC.

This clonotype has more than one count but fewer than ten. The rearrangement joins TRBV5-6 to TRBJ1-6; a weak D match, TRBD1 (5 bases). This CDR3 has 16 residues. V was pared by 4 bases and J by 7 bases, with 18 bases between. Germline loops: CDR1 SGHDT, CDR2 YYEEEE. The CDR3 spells CASSPHGARINSPLHF. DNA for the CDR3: TGTGCCAGCAGCCCACATGGGGCAAGGATAAATTCACCCCTCCACTTT.

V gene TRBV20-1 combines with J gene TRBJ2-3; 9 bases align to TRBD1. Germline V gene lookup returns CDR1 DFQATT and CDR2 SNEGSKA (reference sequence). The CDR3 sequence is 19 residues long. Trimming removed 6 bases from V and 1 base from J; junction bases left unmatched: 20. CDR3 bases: TGCAGTGCCTACCCCAGGACGACAGGGGGAGGAATAGGCACAGATACGCAGTATTTT. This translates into CSAYPRTTGGGIGTDTQYF.

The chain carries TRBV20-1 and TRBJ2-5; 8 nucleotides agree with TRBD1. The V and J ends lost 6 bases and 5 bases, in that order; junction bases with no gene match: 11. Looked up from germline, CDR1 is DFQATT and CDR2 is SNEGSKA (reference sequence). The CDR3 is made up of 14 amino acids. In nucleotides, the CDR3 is TGCAGTGCCCTAGACAGGGGAGGAAGGGAGACCCAGTACTTC. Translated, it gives CSALDRGGRETQYF.

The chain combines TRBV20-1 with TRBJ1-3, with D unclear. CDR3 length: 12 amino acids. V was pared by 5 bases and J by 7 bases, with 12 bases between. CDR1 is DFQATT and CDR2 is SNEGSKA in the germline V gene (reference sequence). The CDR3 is CSAPDGINTIYF. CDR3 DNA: TGCAGTGCTCCGGACGGAATTAACACCATATATTTT.

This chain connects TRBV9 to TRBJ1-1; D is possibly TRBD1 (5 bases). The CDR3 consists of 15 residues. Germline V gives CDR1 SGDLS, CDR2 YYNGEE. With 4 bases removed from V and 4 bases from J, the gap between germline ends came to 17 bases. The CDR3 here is CASSQNLGAGTEAFF. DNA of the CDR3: TGTGCCAGCAGCCAGAACCTAGGGGCAGGCACTGAAGCTTTCTTT.

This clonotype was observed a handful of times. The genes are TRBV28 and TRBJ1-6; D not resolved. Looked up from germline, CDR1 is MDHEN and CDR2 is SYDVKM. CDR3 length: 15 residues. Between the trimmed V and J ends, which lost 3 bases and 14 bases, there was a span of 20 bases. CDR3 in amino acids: CASSLESPEKISLHF. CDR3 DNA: TGTGCCAGCAGTTTGGAGTCACCGGAGAAGATATCCCTCCACTTT.

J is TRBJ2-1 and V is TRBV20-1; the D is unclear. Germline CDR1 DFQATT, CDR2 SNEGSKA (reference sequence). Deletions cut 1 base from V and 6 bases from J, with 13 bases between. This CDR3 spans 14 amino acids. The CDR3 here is CSARVGQNPNEQFF. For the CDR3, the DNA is TGCAGTGCTAGAGTAGGGCAGAACCCCAATGAGCAGTTCTTC.